What follows are 19 T cell receptor beta chains derived from one specimen sequenced in a study of regulatory T cells in long-lasting Graves disease. To make TCR beta libraries, researchers used iRepertoire HTBI primers and Arm-PCR of CDR3 regions. Using its own MiXCR run on the multiplex PCR reads, TCRdb lists one record per CDR3 protein. The table shows roughly 360,000 distinct CDR3 sequences, with roughly 20% occurring only once. As for time point: persistent/refractory GD, antithyroid drugs over 5 years with positive TRAb. Construction of the TCR library relied on RNA isolated from PBMCs. The source material was peripheral blood mononuclear cells (PBMCs), sampled when the disease was refractory, from a patient treated with antithyroid drugs. These receptors were collected from a middle-aged woman with Graves disease.

This clonotype was detected ten times or more. The chain joins TRBV6-5 to TRBJ1-1; 7 bases map to TRBD1. Trimming removed 1 base from V and 0 bases from J; junction bases left unmatched: 2. Germline assignment: CDR1 MNHEY and CDR2 SVGAGI. This CDR3 has 15 amino acids. CDR3 residues: CASSYLGQLNTEAFF. The CDR3 nucleotides are TGTGCCAGCAGTTACTTGGGACAGTTGAACACTGAAGCTTTCTTT.

This clonotype was detected a few times. The chain uses TRBV30 and TRBJ2-7, with 7 bases lining up with TRBD2. The germline CDR1 and CDR2 sequences are GTSNPN and SVGIG (reference sequence). Germline trimming cut 0 bases from V and 5 bases from J; bases unmatched to any gene: 7. The CDR3 contains 14 residues. The DNA for the CDR3 is TGTGCCTGGAGTGTTAAGGGAGGGATTCACGAGCAGTACTTC. Translation gives CAWSVKGGIHEQYF. The entire variable domain, with the rest obtained from reference TRBV30 and TRBJ2-7, is as follows: SQTIHQWPATLVQPVGSPLSLECTVEGTSNPNLYWYRQAAGRGLQLLFYSVGIGQISSEVPQNLSASRPQDRQFILSSKKLLLSDSGFYLCAWSVKGGIHEQYFGPGTRLTVT.

This clonotype was observed at least ten times. V gene TRBV6-1 combines with J gene TRBJ2-7; perhaps TRBD2 as D (5 bases). The CDR3 runs to 15 residues. The germline gives CDR1 MNHNS, CDR2 SASEGT. The germline V and J ends were trimmed by 8 bases and 7 bases, with 24 bases remaining between them. CDR3 nucleotide sequence: TGTGCCAGCCGGGAAGGAGTCGGCCCTGGCGGGGAGCAGTACTTC. Translating it yields CASREGVGPGGEQYF.

The V call is TRBV10-3, the J call TRBJ2-1; TRBD1 matches 7 bases. In germline, CDR1 is ENHRY, CDR2 SYGVKD. The CDR3 is 19 amino acids. With 5 bases clipped from V and 2 bases from J, the junction kept 18 bases outside the gene matches. The CDR3 protein is CAISRDREGKKAPYNEQFF. CDR3 DNA sequence: TGTGCCATCAGTCGCGACAGGGAAGGTAAAAAGGCTCCCTACAATGAGCAGTTCTTC.

About this clonotype itself: It may be a read error: a sequence one base away is much more abundant. The chain couples TRBV30 to TRBJ2-7; 9 bases align to TRBD1. The junction had 0 bases not matched to a gene; V was cut back by 1 base and J by 5 bases. This CDR3 comprises 12 residues. Per the germline V gene, CDR1 is GTSNPN and CDR2 is SVGIG (reference sequence). In DNA form, the CDR3 reads TGTGCCTGGAGTGGGACAGGGGACGAGCAGTACTTC. It encodes CAWSGTGDEQYF.

This clonotype was observed a handful of times. The V call is TRBV6-9, the J call TRBJ2-2; no reliable D call. CDR1 and CDR2 from the germline V gene are MNHGY and SVAAGI. V was cut by 3 bases and J by 3 bases, with 11 bases left in between. This CDR3 is built from 15 residues. For the CDR3, the DNA is TGTGCCAGCAGTTACTTAGGAAGGGACACCGGGGAGCTGTTTTTT. It specifies CASSYLGRDTGELFF.

This CDR3 reads CASSRYPKSLGGNQPQHF. CDR3 sequence (DNA): TGTGCCAGCAGCCGATACCCGAAAAGCTTAGGGGGCAATCAGCCCCAGCATTTT. This rearrangement joins TRBV6-1 to TRBJ1-5; D might be TRBD1 (5 bases). V shed 6 bases and J shed 2 bases, with 23 bases lying between them. Per germline, CDR1 MNHNS and CDR2 SASEGT. The CDR3 sequence is 18 residues long.

The chain employs TRBV7-8 and TRBJ2-2; TRBD1 is a possible D gene (6 bases). V lost 4 bases, J lost 4 bases, and 22 bases lay in between. The CDR3 runs 18 residues. The germline V gene encodes CDR1 SGHVS and CDR2 FQNEAQ. As DNA, the CDR3 is TGTGCCAGCAGCTCAAGAACCATATTAGGACAGAGCACCGGGGAGCTGTTTTTT. Translated, it gives CASSSRTILGQSTGELFF.

The V and J genes are TRBV28 and TRBJ1-2, with D unclear. The V end was cut by 6 bases, the J end by 5 bases, with 10 bases between. The CDR3 runs to 12 residues. CDR1 is MDHEN, CDR2 SYDVKM, per germline. This chain's CDR3 is CASRTMKYGYTF. CDR3 DNA sequence: TGTGCCAGCAGGACCATGAAGTATGGCTACACCTTC.

The chain carries TRBV10-3 and TRBJ2-4, with D perhaps TRBD2 (6 bases). Germline V lookup: CDR1 ENHRY, CDR2 SYGVKD. This CDR3 contains 20 residues. The germline V and J ends were trimmed by 0 bases and 3 bases, with 24 bases remaining between them. CDR3 bases: TGTGCCATCAGTGAGTCGATACTAGTGGGAGGCCCCGTGGGCAAAAACATTCAGTACTTC. It specifies CAISESILVGGPVGKNIQYF.

CDR3 bases: TGTGCCAGCAGCCCCTCACGCTATGTTTGGGGAAACTACGAGCAGTACTTC. Translation: CASSPSRYVWGNYEQYF. The rearrangement links TRBV7-9 to TRBJ2-7; D unclear. CDR1 is SEHNR, CDR2 FQNEAQ, per germline (reference sequence). CDR3 length: 17 residues. Trimming removed 5 bases from V and 3 bases from J, with 23 bases in between.

This rearrangement joins TRBV11-2 to TRBJ2-7; D unclear. The CDR3 loop spans 14 amino acids. V was cut by 1 base and J by 3 bases, with 10 bases left in between. The germline CDR1 and CDR2 sequences are SGHAT and FQNNGV. CDR3 protein: CASSLGDSVYEQYF. CDR3 coding DNA: TGTGCCAGCAGCTTAGGAGATTCCGTCTACGAGCAGTACTTC. Based on the CDR3 plus reference TRBV11-2 and TRBJ2-7, the full variable domain is EAGVAQSPRYKIIEKRQSVAFWCNPISGHATLYWYQQILGQGPKLLIQFQNNGVVDDSQLPKDRFSAERLKGVDSTLKIQPAKLEDSAVYLCASSLGDSVYEQYFGPGTRLTVT.

This clonotype was seen repeatedly, ten times or more. The rearrangement uses TRBV28 and TRBJ2-5, with D possibly TRBD1 on 5 matching bases. This CDR3 comprises 12 residues. Germline CDR1 is MDHEN and CDR2 is SYDVKM. V was shortened by 3 bases and J by 5 bases, with 7 bases between the two germline ends. The CDR3 nucleotides are TGTGCCAGCAGTTTGGACACGGAGACCCAGTACTTC. Encoded protein: CASSLDTETQYF.

J is TRBJ2-7 and V is TRBV3-1; 9 bases fit TRBD1. Germline V CDR1 and CDR2: LGHDT, YNNKEL (reference sequence). With 0 bases clipped from V and 7 bases from J, the junction kept 10 bases outside the gene matches. There are 16 residues in the CDR3. CDR3 nucleotide sequence: TGTGCCAGCAGCCAAGAGAGGACAGGGGATACACCGGAGCAGTACTTC. This encodes CASSQERTGDTPEQYF.

V gene TRBV7-8 combines with J gene TRBJ1-4, with TRBD1 matching 8 bases. The CDR3 is made up of 15 amino acids. Losses at the gene ends were 6 bases for V and 12 bases for J; bases not matched to a gene: 15. Germline CDR1 is SGHVS and CDR2 is FQNEAQ. DNA for the CDR3: TGTGCCAGCAGTAACGGGACAGGTCCTAAGAGGCAACTGTTTTTT. As protein: CASSNGTGPKRQLFF.

This chain links TRBV28 with TRBJ2-3; D may match TRBD1 or TRBD2 (6 bases each). V lost 8 bases, J lost 0 bases, and 15 bases lay in between. Per germline, CDR1 MDHEN and CDR2 SYDVKM. The CDR3 length is 15 residues. In DNA form, the CDR3 reads TGTGCCAGCTCCAGTCGGGGGCATAGCACAGATACGCAGTATTTT. This translates into CASSSRGHSTDTQYF.

At least ten counts were recorded for this clonotype. V usage is TRBV28 and J usage is TRBJ1-2, with D possibly TRBD1 on 6 matching bases. Trimming cost V 9 bases and J 4 bases, with 12 bases left between them. The CDR3 has 12 amino acids. In germline, CDR1 is MDHEN, CDR2 SYDVKM. CDR3 nucleotide sequence: TGTGCCAGTAATAGACAGGCCTATGGCTACACCTTC. Protein: CASNRQAYGYTF.

The sample holds many counts of this clonotype. This sequence joins TRBV3-1 and TRBJ2-5, with D tentatively TRBD1 (5 bases). Trimming pared 0 bases from V and 9 bases from J, leaving 5 bases between. This CDR3 contains 11 residues. Germline values: CDR1 LGHDT, CDR2 YNNKEL (reference sequence). The CDR3 DNA is TGTGCCAGCAGCCAAGAGGGGCCCCAGTACTTC. Its protein product is CASSQEGPQYF.

The chain couples TRBV20-1 to TRBJ1-3, with D possibly matching TRBD1 (5 bases). The CDR3 has 16 amino acids. V lost 5 bases, J lost 0 bases, and 17 bases lay in between. Germline V gene lookup returns CDR1 DFQATT and CDR2 SNEGSKA (reference sequence). The CDR3 DNA reads as TGCAGTGCTGCGCCGCGGGGGGGGTTCTCTGGAAACACCATATATTTT. Its translation: CSAAPRGGFSGNTIYF.